The 8 T cell receptor beta chains below were found in one sample sequenced in a study of blood T cell repertoires in COVID-19. Method: immunoSEQ multiplex PCR; TCRdb's copy keeps in-frame clones and lacks some. The sample contains about 11,000 clones, 84% of which appear only once. Sequenced input: peripheral blood. The origin of the receptors is a man aged 50-59 years with active COVID-19.

The V and J genes are TRBV7-8 and TRBJ1-6; a possible D gene is TRBD1 (5 bases). This CDR3 is built from 15 residues. The germline V gene has CDR1 SGHVS and CDR2 FQNEAQ. V was shortened by 2 bases and J by 5 bases, with 10 bases between the two germline ends. CDR3 sequence (DNA): TGTGCCAGCAGCTTAACAGACAGTCATAATTCACCCCTCCACTTT. Protein: CASSLTDSHNSPLHF.

The chain uses TRBV15 and TRBJ2-4; 11 nucleotides agree with TRBD1. The CDR3 is 19 amino acids. V trimming: 4 bases; J trimming: 0 bases; junction bases outside the gene matches: 11. CDR1 LNHNV and CDR2 YYDKDF come from the germline V gene (reference sequence). The CDR3 nucleotides read TGTGCCACCAGCATCCGCGCAGGACAGGGGGCTCTAGCCAAAAACATTCAGTACTTC. Its translation: CATSIRAGQGALAKNIQYF.

The V call is TRBV18, the J call TRBJ2-7; 10 bases are shared with TRBD1. Germline CDR1 is KGHSH and CDR2 is LQKENI. The V gene end was trimmed by 3 bases and the J gene end by 2 bases; junction bases not matched to a gene: 1. This CDR3 is 14 amino acids long. CDR3 sequence reads: CASSPTGGTYEQYF. DNA for the CDR3: TGTGCCAGCTCACCGACAGGGGGCACCTACGAGCAGTACTTC.

The rearrangement uses TRBV4-2 and TRBJ2-5; 13 nucleotides match TRBD2. Germline assignment: CDR1 LGHNA and CDR2 YNFKEQ. This CDR3 contains 19 residues. J lost 4 bases, V lost 0 bases, and 11 bases had no gene match. The DNA of the CDR3 is TGTGCCAGCAGCCAAGAGGAACTAGCGGGAGGGTTCAGTAGAGAGACCCAGTACTTC. Translated: CASSQEELAGGFSRETQYF.

This rearrangement joins TRBV11-2 to TRBJ2-3; possible D gene TRBD1, 5 bases. Germline V gene sequence: CDR1 SGHAT, CDR2 FQNNGV. The V and J ends lost 0 bases and 1 base respectively, with 23 bases between them. The CDR3 runs 20 residues. This chain's CDR3 is CASSLDPPIRQFGGTDTQYF. The CDR3 DNA sequence: TGTGCCAGCAGCTTAGATCCCCCCATCAGACAGTTCGGCGGCACAGATACGCAGTATTTT.

This clone has only a few counts. CDR3 in DNA: TGTGCCAGCAGTGCGCCCCGACAGGGGCGAACTGAAGCTTTCTTT. It translates to CASSAPRQGRTEAFF. The J gene is TRBJ1-1, the V gene TRBV2; 8 positions match TRBD1. This CDR3 contains 15 residues. Germline trimming cut 4 bases from V and 5 bases from J; bases unmatched to any gene: 9. Germline V CDR1 and CDR2: SNHLY, FYNNEI.

The chain links TRBV19 to TRBJ2-6; 12 bases align to TRBD1. After removal of 8 bases from V and 4 bases from J, the junction contained 6 bases not matched to a gene. There are 16 residues in the CDR3. CDR1 is LNHDA and CDR2 is SQIVND in the germline V gene (reference sequence). The CDR3 DNA sequence: TGTGCCAGTTGGAAGGGACAGGGGGCGGGGGCCAACGTCCTGACTTTC. Translating it yields CASWKGQGAGANVLTF.

A few counts support this clone. The CDR3 nucleotides are TGTGCCAGCAGCTTGGGATTTAGCGGGAGGGCCTTAGAGCAGTACTTC. Translation gives CASSLGFSGRALEQYF. The chain joins TRBV5-6 to TRBJ2-7; TRBD2 agrees at 11 bases. The CDR3 consists of 16 residues. V trimming: 0 bases; J trimming: 7 bases; junction bases outside the gene matches: 9. Germline loops: CDR1 SGHDT, CDR2 YYEEEE.